This entry describes one TCR beta chain. Its antigen is currently unknown. These data are taken from a study of circulating and synovial CD4+ cells in juvenile arthritis. Study outcomes and limitations: Traditional Vbeta family usage analysis missed the pathogenic-like versus bulk difference. CPL and bulk CD4 samples differed at least tenfold in T cell genomes. Some such blood samples were as oligoclonal as synovium. These blood cells shared more CDR3 sequences with synovium than bulk blood.

Data came from immunoSEQ multiplex PCR; TCRdb stores just in-frame clones and leaves some out. The table shows over 30,000 clones, with 90% to 95% occurring only once. Looked up from germline, CDR1 is SGHTA and CDR2 is FQGTGA. Trimming removed 3 bases at V and 4 bases at J, with 14 bases between. This CDR3 region has 15 residues. The chain combines TRBV7-3 with TRBJ2-3, with D maybe TRBD2 (6 bases). Sample: CD4+ T cells from blood. The receptor was isolated from a human donor with juvenile idiopathic arthritis. The CDR3 nucleotides are TGTGCCAGCAGCTTGATGGGGGGTAGGGCAGATACGCAGTATTTT. Residues: CASSLMGGRADTQYF.